The 17 T cell receptor beta chains reported below all come from one sample, sequenced in a study of naive and memory T cell subsets. Two oligonucleotides, mixed equimolar, formed the beta constant-region primer covering TRBC1 and TRBC2. Four rounds of PCR amplified the ligated cDNA using nested alpha and beta constant-region primers plus SP2. TCRdb ran MiXCR on the UMI-ligation and nested PCR reads and lists one entry per CDR3 protein. This sample has tens of thousands of distinct CDR3 sequences, with over 8.5% found just once. The sequenced sample was naive CD8+ T cells from blood. Every receptor here comes from a human donor in good health.

This chain connects TRBV7-9 to TRBJ2-1; 11 positions match TRBD2. V lost 4 bases, J lost 5 bases, and 1 base stayed unmatched. The CDR3 is made up of 14 amino acids. Germline V CDR1 and CDR2: SEHNR, FQNEAQ (reference sequence). In nucleotides, the CDR3 is TGTGCCAGCAGCTGGGGACTAGCGGACAATGAGCAGTTCTTC. This sequence encodes CASSWGLADNEQFF.

This clonotype was recorded at least ten times. The chain carries TRBV27 and TRBJ2-3, with D perhaps TRBD1 or TRBD2 (5 bases each). The germline CDR1 and CDR2 sequences are MNHEY and SMNVEV (reference sequence). Trimming removed 3 bases at V and 11 bases at J, with 12 bases between. The CDR3 is made up of 12 amino acids. CDR3 residues: CASSFPRGEQYF. DNA for the CDR3: TGTGCCAGCAGTTTCCCCCGAGGGGAGCAGTATTTT.

In regard to this clonotype: One end of the junction fails to match germline, which may point to a read error. V gene TRBV29-1 combines with J gene TRBJ1-2; TRBD1 might be the D (5 bases). The CDR3 runs 13 residues. Germline CDR1 and CDR2: SQVTM and ANQGSEA. DNA for the CDR3: TGCAGCGTTGAAGAGGGGCGCATATATGGCGACACCTTC. Protein: CSVEEGRIYGDTF.

This clonotype showed up many times. The rearrangement links TRBV29-1 to TRBJ2-3, with TRBD1 identical over 8 bases. The CDR3 contains 14 residues. J lost 2 bases, V lost 3 bases, and 4 bases had no gene match. Per germline, CDR1 SQVTM and CDR2 ANQGSEA. CDR3 nucleotide sequence: TGCAGCGTTGAGGGACAGGAATTCACAGATACGCAGTATTTT. Protein product: CSVEGQEFTDTQYF.

The sample holds many counts of this clonotype. V usage is TRBV6-5 and J usage is TRBJ2-3, with TRBD2 matching over 7 bases. CDR3 length equals 16 residues. V shed 0 bases, J shed 3 bases, and the junction held 6 bases outside the gene matches. Germline V gives CDR1 MNHEY, CDR2 SVGAGI. CDR3 DNA: TGTGCCAGCAGTTACTCGAGAGGGAGGGCAACAGATACGCAGTATTTT. It specifies CASSYSRGRATDTQYF.

This clonotype was observed a handful of times. V gene TRBV29-1 combines with J gene TRBJ2-1; no firm D call. The CDR3 contains 12 residues. Germline lookup yields CDR1 SQVTM and CDR2 ANQGSEA. V lost 1 base to trimming and J lost 8 bases, with 9 bases between them. This CDR3 reads CSVEARPDEQFF. The CDR3, as DNA: TGCAGCGTTGAAGCCAGGCCCGATGAGCAGTTCTTC.

V usage is TRBV6-2 or TRBV6-3 and J usage is TRBJ2-3, with D maybe TRBD2 (6 bases). The CDR3 consists of 14 residues. V was clipped by 6 bases and J by 0 bases, with 10 bases between them. Looked up from germline, CDR1 is MNHEY and CDR2 is SVGEGT. This chain's CDR3 is CASRWDFSTDTQYF. DNA for the CDR3: TGTGCCAGCAGGTGGGACTTTAGCACAGATACGCAGTATTTT.

This clonotype has a handful of counts. CDR3 in amino acids: CAWSAGEQFF. CDR3 sequence (DNA): TGTGCCTGGAGTGCCGGGGAGCAGTTCTTC. V gene TRBV30 combines with J gene TRBJ2-1; D remains ambiguous. The germline CDR1 and CDR2 sequences are GTSNPN and SVGIG (reference sequence). This CDR3 has 10 residues. Trimming shortened V by 1 base and J by 10 bases, and 5 bases separated the two germline ends.

This clonotype was seen a handful of times. This chain uses TRBV7-9 with TRBJ2-5; maybe TRBD1 (5 bases). Germline V gives CDR1 SEHNR, CDR2 FQNEAQ (reference sequence). Trimming stripped 5 bases from V and 2 bases from J, with 9 bases between. CDR3 length equals 13 residues. CDR3 nucleotide sequence: TGTGCCAGCAGCGCTCGACAGCAAGAGACCCAGTACTTC. It codes for CASSARQQETQYF. The full variable domain, with the rest looked up from reference TRBV7-9 and TRBJ2-5, is DTGVSQNPRHKITKRGQNVTFRCDPISEHNRLYWYRQTLGQGPEFLTYFQNEAQLEKSRLLSDRFSAERPKGSFSTLEIQRTEQGDSAMYLCASSARQQETQYFGPGTRLLVL.

The chain employs TRBV12-3 or TRBV12-4 and TRBJ2-1, with 9 bases aligning to TRBD2. CDR3 length: 17 residues. V shed 7 bases and J 6 bases; nucleotides not matched to a gene: 16. The DNA of the CDR3 is TGTGCCAGCACCCGAGGACTAGCGCGATCCTTCAGCAATGAGCAGTTCTTC. Protein product: CASTRGLARSFSNEQFF.

The V call is TRBV20-1, the J call TRBJ2-5; TRBD2 matches 16 bases. The CDR3 has 15 amino acids. Germline V gene data show CDR1 as DFQATT and CDR2 as SNEGSKA (reference sequence). J gave up 5 bases and V 6 bases, and 6 bases lay outside the gene matches. The CDR3 loop is CSAQRGLAGGETQYF. DNA of the CDR3: TGCAGTGCCCAAAGGGGACTAGCGGGAGGGGAGACCCAGTACTTC.

This clonotype was recorded a few times. V usage is TRBV10-3 and J usage is TRBJ2-3, with D unresolved. V was pared by 0 bases and J by 2 bases, with 9 bases between. Germline V gene lookup returns CDR1 ENHRY and CDR2 SYGVKD. This CDR3 spans 15 amino acids. This CDR3 is CAISESAVDTDTQYF. CDR3 sequence (DNA): TGTGCCATCAGTGAGTCCGCCGTGGACACAGATACGCAGTATTTT.

This clonotype has at least ten counts. V gene TRBV10-3 combines with J gene TRBJ2-7; D unresolved. The germline CDR1 and CDR2 sequences are ENHRY and SYGVKD. This CDR3 is 13 amino acids long. V lost 2 bases, J lost 0 bases, and 5 bases lay in between. The CDR3 nucleotides are TGTGCCATCAGTGAGGCAGGCTCCTACGAGCAGTACTTC. Translating gives CAISEAGSYEQYF.

This sequence joins TRBV29-1 and TRBJ2-7; perhaps TRBD1 as D (6 bases). Trimming removed 6 bases at V and 1 base at J, with 10 bases between. The CDR3 is 12 amino acids. Germline-derived CDR1 and CDR2 are SQVTM and ANQGSEA. Here the CDR3 DNA reads TGCAGCGTGGGGGCAGAGTCCTACGAGCAGTACTTC. Translated: CSVGAESYEQYF.

The chain is built from TRBV20-1 and TRBJ2-3, with 8 positions matching TRBD2. This CDR3 is 17 amino acids long. Germline lookup yields CDR1 DFQATT and CDR2 SNEGSKA (reference sequence). Unmatched junction bases numbered 11, after V lost 1 base and J lost 2 bases. CDR3 loop: CSARAFVAGGLTDTQYF. The DNA for the CDR3 is TGCAGTGCTAGAGCCTTTGTTGCGGGAGGCCTCACAGATACGCAGTATTTT.

This clonotype has a handful of counts. The rearrangement links TRBV6-2 or TRBV6-3 to TRBJ2-5; TRBD2 matches at 7 bases. From germline, CDR1 is MNHEY and CDR2 SVGEGT. The ends lost 6 bases at V and 2 bases at J; junction bases unmatched: 9. The CDR3 length is 15 residues. CDR3 nucleotide sequence: TGTGCCAGCAGGCCCTTCTTGCGGGGGCAAGAGACCCAGTACTTC. It specifies CASRPFLRGQETQYF.

This clonotype was seen repeatedly, ten times or more. This chain connects TRBV6-2 or TRBV6-3 to TRBJ2-2, with 16 bases matching TRBD2. Per germline, CDR1 MNHEY and CDR2 SVGEGT. The CDR3 is made up of 17 amino acids. V gave up 5 bases and J gave up 7 bases; unmatched junction bases: 7. The CDR3 DNA reads as TGTGCCAGCAGTGCCGGGACTAGCGGGAGGGCCGACGGGGAGCTGTTTTTT. Encoded protein: CASSAGTSGRADGELFF.